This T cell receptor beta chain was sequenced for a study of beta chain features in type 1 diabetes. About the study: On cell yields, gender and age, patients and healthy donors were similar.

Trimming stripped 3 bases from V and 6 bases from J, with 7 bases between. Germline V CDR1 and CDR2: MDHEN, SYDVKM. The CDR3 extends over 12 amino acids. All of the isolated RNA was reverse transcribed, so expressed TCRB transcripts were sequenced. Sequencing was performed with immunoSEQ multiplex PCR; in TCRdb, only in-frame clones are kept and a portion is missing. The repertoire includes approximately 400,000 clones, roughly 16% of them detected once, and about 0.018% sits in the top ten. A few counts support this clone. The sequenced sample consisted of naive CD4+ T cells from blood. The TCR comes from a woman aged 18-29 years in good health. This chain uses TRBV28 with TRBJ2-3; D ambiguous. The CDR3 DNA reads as TGTGCCAGCAGTTTCCCCGTGGATACGCAGTATTTT. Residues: CASSFPVDTQYF.